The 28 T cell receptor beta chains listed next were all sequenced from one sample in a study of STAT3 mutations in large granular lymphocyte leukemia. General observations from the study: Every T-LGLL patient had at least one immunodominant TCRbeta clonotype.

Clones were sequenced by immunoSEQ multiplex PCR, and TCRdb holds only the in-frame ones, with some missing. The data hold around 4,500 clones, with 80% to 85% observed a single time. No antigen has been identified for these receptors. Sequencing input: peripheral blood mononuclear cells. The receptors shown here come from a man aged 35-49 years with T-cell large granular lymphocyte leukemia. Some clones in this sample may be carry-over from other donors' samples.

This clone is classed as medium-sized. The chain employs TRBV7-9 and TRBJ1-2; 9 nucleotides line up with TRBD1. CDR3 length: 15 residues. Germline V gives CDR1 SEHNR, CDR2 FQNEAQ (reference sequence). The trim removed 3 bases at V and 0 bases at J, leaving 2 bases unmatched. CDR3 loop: CASSFGQGTNYGYTF. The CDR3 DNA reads TGTGCCAGCAGCTTTGGACAGGGGACTAACTATGGCTACACCTTC.

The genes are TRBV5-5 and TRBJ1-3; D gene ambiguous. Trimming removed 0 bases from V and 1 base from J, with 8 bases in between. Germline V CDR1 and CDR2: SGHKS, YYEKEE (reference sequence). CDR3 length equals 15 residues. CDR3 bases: TGTGCCAGCAGCTTGGGGGCCGGATCTGGAAACACCATATATTTT. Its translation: CASSLGAGSGNTIYF.

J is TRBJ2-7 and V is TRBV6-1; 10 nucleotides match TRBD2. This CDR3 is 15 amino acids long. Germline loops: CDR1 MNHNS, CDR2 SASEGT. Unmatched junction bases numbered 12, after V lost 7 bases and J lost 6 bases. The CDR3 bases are TGTGCCAGCACCCCCATGGTAGCGGGGGGAGGCGAGCAGTACTTC. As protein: CASTPMVAGGGEQYF.

The CDR3 spells CASSPTTGTGLNEQFF. DNA for the CDR3: TGTGCCAGCTCACCAACCACCGGGACAGGGCTCAATGAGCAGTTCTTC. This sequence joins TRBV18 and TRBJ2-1; 9 bases fit TRBD1. This CDR3 has 16 residues. Germline CDR1 and CDR2: KGHSH and LQKENI. The V and J ends lost 2 bases and 6 bases, in that order; junction bases with no gene match: 8.

For the CDR3, the DNA is TGTGCCAGCAGTCCTTTGGGGTTCGGCAATGAGCAGTTCTTC. Residues: CASSPLGFGNEQFF. V is TRBV5-4 and J is TRBJ2-1, with D uncertain. CDR1 and CDR2 from the germline V gene are SGHNT and YYREEE (reference sequence). Trimming took 5 bases from V and 6 from J, leaving 15 bases between them. The CDR3 totals 14 residues.

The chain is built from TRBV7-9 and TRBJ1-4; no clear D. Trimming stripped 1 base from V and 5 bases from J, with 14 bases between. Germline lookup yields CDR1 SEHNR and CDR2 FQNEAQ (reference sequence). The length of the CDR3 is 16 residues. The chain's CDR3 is CASSLVTPFGNEKLFF. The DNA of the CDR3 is TGTGCCAGCAGCTTAGTTACCCCGTTCGGGAATGAAAAACTGTTTTTT. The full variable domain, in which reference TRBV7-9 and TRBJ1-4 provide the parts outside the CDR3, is DTGVSQNPRHKITKRGQNVTFRCDPISEHNRLYWYRQTLGQGPEFLTYFQNEAQLEKSRLLSDRFSAERPKGSFSTLEIQRTEQGDSAMYLCASSLVTPFGNEKLFFGSGTQLSVL.

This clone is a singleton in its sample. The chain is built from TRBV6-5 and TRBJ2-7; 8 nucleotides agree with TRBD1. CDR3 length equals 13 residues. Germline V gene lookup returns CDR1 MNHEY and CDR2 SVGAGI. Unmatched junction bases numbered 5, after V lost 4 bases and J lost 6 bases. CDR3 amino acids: CASSFPGTGEQYF. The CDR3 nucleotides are TGTGCCAGCAGTTTTCCCGGGACAGGCGAGCAGTACTTC.

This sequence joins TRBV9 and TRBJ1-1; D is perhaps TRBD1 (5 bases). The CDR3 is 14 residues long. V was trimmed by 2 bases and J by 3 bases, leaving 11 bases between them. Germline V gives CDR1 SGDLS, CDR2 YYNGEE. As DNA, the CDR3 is TGTGCCAGCAGCGTCGGGGGTTCGGACACTGAAGCTTTCTTT. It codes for CASSVGGSDTEAFF.

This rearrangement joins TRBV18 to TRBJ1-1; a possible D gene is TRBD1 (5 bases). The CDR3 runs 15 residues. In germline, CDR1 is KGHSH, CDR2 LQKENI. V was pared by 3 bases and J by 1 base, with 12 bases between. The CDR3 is CASSPLRDPNTEAFF. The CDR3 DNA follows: TGTGCCAGCTCACCGCTCAGGGACCCGAACACTGAAGCTTTCTTT.

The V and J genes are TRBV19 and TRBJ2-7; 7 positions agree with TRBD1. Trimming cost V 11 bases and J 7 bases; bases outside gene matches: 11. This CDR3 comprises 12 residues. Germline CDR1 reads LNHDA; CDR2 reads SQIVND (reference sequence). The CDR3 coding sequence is TGTGCCGGAACAGGGGTGCTGGGGGAGCAGTACTTC. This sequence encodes CAGTGVLGEQYF.

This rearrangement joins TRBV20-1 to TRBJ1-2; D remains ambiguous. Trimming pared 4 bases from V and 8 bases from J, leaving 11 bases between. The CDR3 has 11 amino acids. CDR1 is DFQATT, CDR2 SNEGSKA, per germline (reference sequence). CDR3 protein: CSAKWIRGYTF. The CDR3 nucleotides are TGCAGTGCTAAATGGATAAGAGGCTACACCTTC.

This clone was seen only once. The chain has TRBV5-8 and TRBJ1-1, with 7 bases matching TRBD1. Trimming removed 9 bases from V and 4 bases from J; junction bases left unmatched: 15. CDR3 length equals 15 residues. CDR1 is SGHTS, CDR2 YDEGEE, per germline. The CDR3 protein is CANNYRGNAGTEAFF. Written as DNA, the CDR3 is TGTGCCAACAATTACAGGGGAAATGCGGGCACTGAAGCTTTCTTT.

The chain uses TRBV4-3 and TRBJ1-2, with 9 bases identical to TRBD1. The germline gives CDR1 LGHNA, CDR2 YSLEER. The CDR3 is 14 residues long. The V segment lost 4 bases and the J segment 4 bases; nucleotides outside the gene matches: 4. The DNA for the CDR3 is TGCGCCAGCAGCCTTCGGGACAGGGCCTATGGCTACACCTTC. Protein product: CASSLRDRAYGYTF.

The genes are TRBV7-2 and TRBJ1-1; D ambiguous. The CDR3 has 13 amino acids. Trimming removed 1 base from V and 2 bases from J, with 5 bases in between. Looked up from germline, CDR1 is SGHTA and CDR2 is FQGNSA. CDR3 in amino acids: CASSLDRNTEAFF. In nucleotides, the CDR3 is TGTGCCAGCAGCTTAGACAGAAACACTGAAGCTTTCTTT.

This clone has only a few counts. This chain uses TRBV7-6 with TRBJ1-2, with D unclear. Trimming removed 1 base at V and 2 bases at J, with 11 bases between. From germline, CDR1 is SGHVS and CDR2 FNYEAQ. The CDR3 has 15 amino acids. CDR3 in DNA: TGTGCCAGCAGCTTAGGATTGTCAGGAAACTATGGCTACACCTTC. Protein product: CASSLGLSGNYGYTF.

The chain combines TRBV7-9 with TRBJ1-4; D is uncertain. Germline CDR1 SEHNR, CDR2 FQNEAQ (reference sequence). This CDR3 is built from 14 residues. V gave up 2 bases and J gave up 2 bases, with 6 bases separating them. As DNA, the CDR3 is TGTGCCAGCAGCTTAATGGGGACTAATGAAAAACTGTTTTTT. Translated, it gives CASSLMGTNEKLFF.

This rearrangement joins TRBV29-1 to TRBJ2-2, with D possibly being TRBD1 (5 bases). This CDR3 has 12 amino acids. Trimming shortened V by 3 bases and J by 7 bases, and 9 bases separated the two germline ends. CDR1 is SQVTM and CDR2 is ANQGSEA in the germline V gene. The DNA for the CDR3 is TGCAGCGTTGAGGAGCAGGGCGGGGAGCTGTTTTTT. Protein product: CSVEEQGGELFF.

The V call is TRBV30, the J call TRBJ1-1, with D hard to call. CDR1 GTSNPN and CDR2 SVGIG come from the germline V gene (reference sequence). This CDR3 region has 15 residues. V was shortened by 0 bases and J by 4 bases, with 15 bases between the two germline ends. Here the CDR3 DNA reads TGTGCCTGGAGTGTACTGGACGGCCCGAGCACTGAAGCTTTCTTT. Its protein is CAWSVLDGPSTEAFF.

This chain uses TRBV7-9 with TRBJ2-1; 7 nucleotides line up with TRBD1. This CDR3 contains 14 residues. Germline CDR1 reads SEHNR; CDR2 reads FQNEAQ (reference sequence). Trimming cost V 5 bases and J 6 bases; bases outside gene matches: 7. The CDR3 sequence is CASSDNRGGNEQFF. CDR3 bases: TGTGCCAGCAGCGATAACAGGGGTGGCAATGAGCAGTTCTTC.

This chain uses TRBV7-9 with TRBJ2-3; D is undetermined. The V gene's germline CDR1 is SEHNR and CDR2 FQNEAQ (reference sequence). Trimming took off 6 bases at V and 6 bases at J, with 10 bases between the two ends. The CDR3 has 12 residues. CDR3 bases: TGTGCCAGCAGACCCTCTGGGGATACGCAGTATTTT. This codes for CASRPSGDTQYF.

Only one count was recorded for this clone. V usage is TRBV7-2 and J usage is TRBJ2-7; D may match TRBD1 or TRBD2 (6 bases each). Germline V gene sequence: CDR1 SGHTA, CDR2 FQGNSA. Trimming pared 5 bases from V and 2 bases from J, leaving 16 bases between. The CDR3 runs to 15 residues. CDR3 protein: CASSQGGGYTYEQYF. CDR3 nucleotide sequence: TGTGCCAGCAGCCAAGGAGGGGGGTACACCTACGAGCAGTACTTC.

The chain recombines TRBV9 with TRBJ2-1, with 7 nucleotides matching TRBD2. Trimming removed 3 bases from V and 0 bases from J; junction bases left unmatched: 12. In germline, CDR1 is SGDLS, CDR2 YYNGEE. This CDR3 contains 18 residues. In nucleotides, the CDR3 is TGTGCCAGCAGCGATTCTGCGGGAGCGGGATTCTCCTACAATGAGCAGTTCTTC. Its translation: CASSDSAGAGFSYNEQFF.

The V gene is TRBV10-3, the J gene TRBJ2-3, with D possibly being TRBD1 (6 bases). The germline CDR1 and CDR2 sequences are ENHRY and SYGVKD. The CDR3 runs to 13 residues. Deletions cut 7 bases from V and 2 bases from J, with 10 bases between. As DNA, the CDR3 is TGTGCCATCACTGGACAGCCCACAGATACGCAGTATTTT. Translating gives CAITGQPTDTQYF.

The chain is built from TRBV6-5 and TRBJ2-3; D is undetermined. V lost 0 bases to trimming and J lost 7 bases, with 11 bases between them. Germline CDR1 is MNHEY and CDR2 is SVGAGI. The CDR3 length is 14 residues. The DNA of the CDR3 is TGTGCCAGCAGTTACTCCCAGTCGGCCAATACGCAGTATTTT. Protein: CASSYSQSANTQYF.

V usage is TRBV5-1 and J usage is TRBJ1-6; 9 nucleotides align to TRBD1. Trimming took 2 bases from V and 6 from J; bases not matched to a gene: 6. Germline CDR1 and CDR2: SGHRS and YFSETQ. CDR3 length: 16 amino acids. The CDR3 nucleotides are TGCGCCAGCAGCTTTGGACCGGACAGGGGTAATTCACCCCTCCACTTT. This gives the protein CASSFGPDRGNSPLHF.

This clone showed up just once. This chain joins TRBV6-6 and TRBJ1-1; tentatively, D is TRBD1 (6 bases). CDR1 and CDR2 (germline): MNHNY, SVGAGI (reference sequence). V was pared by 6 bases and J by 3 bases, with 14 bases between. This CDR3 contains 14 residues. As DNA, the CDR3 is TGTGCCAGCAGAGACGGGGGGCGGGACACTGAAGCTTTCTTT. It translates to CASRDGGRDTEAFF.

In DNA, the CDR3 is TGTGCCAGCGGTACGGGCACCTACGAGCAGTACTTC. The encoded protein is CASGTGTYEQYF. V is TRBV6-5 and J is TRBJ2-7; D uncertain. This CDR3 spans 12 amino acids. The V and J ends lost 8 bases and 2 bases respectively, with 10 bases between them. CDR1 is MNHEY, CDR2 SVGAGI, per germline.

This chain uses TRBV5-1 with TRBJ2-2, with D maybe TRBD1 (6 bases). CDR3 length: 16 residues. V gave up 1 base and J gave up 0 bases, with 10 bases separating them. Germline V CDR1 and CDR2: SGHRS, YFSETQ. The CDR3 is CASSLRQDANTGELFF. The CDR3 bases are TGCGCCAGCAGCTTGAGACAGGATGCGAACACCGGGGAGCTGTTTTTT.